This paragraph reports one T cell receptor (beta chain). Its antigen is currently unknown. Unique molecular identifiers were incorporated when the TCRbeta library was constructed. MiXCR was run by TCRdb on the PCR reads, yielding one entry per CDR3 protein. Among around 490,000 distinct CDR3 sequences listed, around 10% were seen once. The data belong to a study of T-cell reconstitution after alpha-beta-depleted transplantation in children. The study's findings and limits: In patients about two months after transplant, alpha-beta T cells reportedly arose from several hundred expanded graft clones. Day-60 TCRbeta diversity that was high in some patients was derived from surviving recipient T cells and thymic progenitors. Newly made T cells mostly supplied T-cell counts and diversity one year after transplant.

Trimming left V 0 bases short and J 4 bases short, with 12 bases between. The CDR3 has 15 residues. Germline-derived CDR1 and CDR2 are LGHNA and YSLEER. The chain carries TRBV4-3 and TRBJ1-2, with a possible D match to TRBD1 (5 bases). The sequence was obtained from a female patient under 10 years old who had a stem cell transplant for aplastic anemia, so the T cells may come from the graft donor. Sequenced material: PBMCs, mostly from graft donor cells, taken 180 days after TCRalphabeta/CD19-depleted stem cell transplant. CDR3 bases: TGCGCCAGCAGCCAAGACCCGGGACCGGGCTATGGCTACACCTTC. Encoded protein: CASSQDPGPGYGYTF.